The rows below give T cell receptor beta chains drawn from one sample of a study of T cell responses to AZD1222 COVID-19 vaccine. Sequenced by immunoSEQ multiplex PCR; TCRdb stores in-frame clones only, minus some. Of over 110,000 clones in the sample, roughly 91% are singletons; the top ten hold roughly 5%. The starting material was peripheral blood, obtained on day 0 of AZD1222 vaccination. Receptor source: an adult in good health. CDR3s include the opening cysteine and the closing phenylalanine or tryptophan. A D gene is named only where the DNA matches it firmly. The size field is filled for only some rows; it gives once, few, many or a size class.

d_call: NA; clone_size: NA; j_call: TRBJ1-1; v_call: TRBV6-2/TRBV6-3; cdr3_nt: TGTGCCAGCAGTCGGAGATCCTTTGACGCTGAAGCTTTCTTT; cdr3_aa: CASSRRSFDAEAFF
d_call: NA; clone_size: NA; j_call: TRBJ1-4; v_call: TRBV28; cdr3_nt: TGTGCCAGCCGTACCGGAAAGGGAAAACTGTTTTTT; cdr3_aa: CASRTGKGKLFF
d_call: NA; clone_size: NA; j_call: TRBJ1-1; v_call: TRBV7-2; cdr3_nt: TGTGCCAGCAGCTTAGCGCCAGGGGCTGAAGCTTTCTTT; cdr3_aa: CASSLAPGAEAFF
d_call: TRBD1; clone_size: once; j_call: TRBJ1-2; v_call: TRBV2; cdr3_nt: TGTGCCAGCAGTGCAGGGGGGTTAGACTATGGCTACACCTTC; cdr3_aa: CASSAGGLDYGYTF
d_call: NA; clone_size: NA; j_call: TRBJ2-2; v_call: TRBV3-1/TRBV3-2; cdr3_nt: TGTGCCAGCAGCCGAGGGTTGGGGGTAGCCGGGGAGCTGTTTTTT; cdr3_aa: CASSRGLGVAGELFF
d_call: NA; clone_size: NA; j_call: TRBJ1-1; v_call: TRBV18; cdr3_nt: TGTGCCAGCTCGCCCGGGACCCTTGTGGGAGCTTTCTTT; cdr3_aa: CASSPGTLVGAFF
d_call: NA; clone_size: NA; j_call: TRBJ1-3; v_call: TRBV11-2; cdr3_nt: TGTGCCAGCAGCTTAGCGGGGTCCGGAAACACCATATATTTT; cdr3_aa: CASSLAGSGNTIYF
d_call: TRBD2; clone_size: NA; j_call: TRBJ2-1; v_call: TRBV5-4; cdr3_nt: TGTGCCAGCAGCTTCGGGAGCGGGATTGAGCAGTTCTTC; cdr3_aa: CASSFGSGIEQFF
d_call: NA; clone_size: NA; j_call: TRBJ2-7; v_call: TRBV2; cdr3_nt: TGTGCCAGCAGAAAGGAGGGTTACGAGCAGTACTTC; cdr3_aa: CASRKEGYEQYF
d_call: NA; clone_size: NA; j_call: TRBJ1-5; v_call: TRBV3-1/TRBV3-2; cdr3_nt: TGTGCCAGCAGCCAAGATGAGGGCAGACAGCCCCAGCATTTT; cdr3_aa: CASSQDEGRQPQHF
d_call: NA; clone_size: once; j_call: TRBJ1-5; v_call: TRBV19; cdr3_nt: TGTGCCAGTAGTATAGCCAGCGATCAGCCCCAGCATTTT; cdr3_aa: CASSIASDQPQHF
d_call: TRBD1; clone_size: once; j_call: TRBJ1-2; v_call: TRBV5-1; cdr3_nt: TGCGCCAGCAGAGGGACAGGGGGCGACTATGGCTACACCTTC; cdr3_aa: CASRGTGGDYGYTF
d_call: TRBD1; clone_size: NA; j_call: TRBJ2-7; v_call: TRBV6-5; cdr3_nt: TGTGCCAGCAGACGTCCCGGGACAGATACCTACGAGCAGTACTTC; cdr3_aa: CASRRPGTDTYEQYF
d_call: TRBD2; clone_size: NA; j_call: TRBJ2-3; v_call: TRBV5-1; cdr3_nt: TGCGCCAGCAGCTCCCGTGATAGCGGGAGAGATACGCAGTATTTT; cdr3_aa: CASSSRDSGRDTQYF
d_call: NA; clone_size: NA; j_call: TRBJ1-3; v_call: TRBV28; cdr3_nt: TGTGCCAGCAGGGCGGGGGGCTCTGGAAACACCATATATTTT; cdr3_aa: CASRAGGSGNTIYF
d_call: NA; clone_size: NA; j_call: TRBJ1-2; v_call: TRBV7-8; cdr3_nt: TGTGCCAGCAGCTTCGAAGTAGGGAGCCGCGGCTACACCTTC; cdr3_aa: CASSFEVGSRGYTF
d_call: NA; clone_size: NA; j_call: TRBJ2-7; v_call: TRBV11-2; cdr3_nt: TGTGCCAGCAGCTTAGACGGGGGCCCCTACGAGCAGTACTTC; cdr3_aa: CASSLDGGPYEQYF
d_call: NA; clone_size: NA; j_call: TRBJ1-3; v_call: TRBV27; cdr3_nt: TGTGCCAGCAGTTTATCGCGTCGGGGAAACACCATATATTTT; cdr3_aa: CASSLSRRGNTIYF
d_call: TRBD2; clone_size: NA; j_call: TRBJ2-1; v_call: TRBV6-5; cdr3_nt: TGTGCCAGCAGTTCCGGGACTAGCGGGACAAATGAGCAGTTCTTC; cdr3_aa: CASSSGTSGTNEQFF
d_call: NA; clone_size: NA; j_call: TRBJ2-2; v_call: TRBV2; cdr3_nt: TGTGCCAGCAGTGTCCGACAGGGAGGTGGCACCGGGGAGCTGTTTTTT; cdr3_aa: CASSVRQGGGTGELFF
d_call: NA; clone_size: NA; j_call: TRBJ2-5; v_call: TRBV27; cdr3_nt: TGTGCCAGCAGCCTTACAGGGTATCAAGAGACCCAGTACTTC; cdr3_aa: CASSLTGYQETQYF
d_call: TRBD2; clone_size: NA; j_call: TRBJ2-3; v_call: TRBV5-1; cdr3_nt: TGCGCCAGCAGCACTACCGGGACTAGGGAGAGCACAGATACGCAGTATTTT; cdr3_aa: CASSTTGTRESTDTQYF
d_call: NA; clone_size: NA; j_call: TRBJ2-3; v_call: TRBV7-8; cdr3_nt: TGTGCCAGCAGACGTTTGGGGGTTCCTGGGGGAGATACGCAGTATTTT; cdr3_aa: CASRRLGVPGGDTQYF
d_call: NA; clone_size: NA; j_call: TRBJ1-2; v_call: TRBV24-1; cdr3_nt: TGTGCCACCAGTGAAATAAATTGGGGGGGCTACACCTTC; cdr3_aa: CATSEINWGGYTF
d_call: NA; clone_size: NA; j_call: TRBJ2-7; v_call: TRBV27; cdr3_nt: TGTGCCAGCAGCCCGCTCGCTGGCGGAGGGGGCTACGAGCAGTACTTC; cdr3_aa: CASSPLAGGGGYEQYF
d_call: NA; clone_size: NA; j_call: TRBJ2-2; v_call: TRBV2; cdr3_nt: TGTGCCAGCAGTGTCGGTGGGAACACCGGGGAGCTGTTTTTT; cdr3_aa: CASSVGGNTGELFF
d_call: TRBD2; clone_size: NA; j_call: TRBJ2-7; v_call: TRBV7-9; cdr3_nt: TGTGCCAGCAGCCGGACTAGCGGGGGATCCCACGAGCAGTACTTC; cdr3_aa: CASSRTSGGSHEQYF
d_call: NA; clone_size: NA; j_call: TRBJ2-7; v_call: TRBV30; cdr3_nt: TGTGCCTGGAGTGTATTACTTACCTCTAGAGAGCAGTACTTC; cdr3_aa: CAWSVLLTSREQYF
d_call: TRBD1; clone_size: once; j_call: TRBJ1-1; v_call: TRBV18; cdr3_nt: TGTGCCAGCTCTATGGACAGGGCTTTCACTGAAGCTTTCTTT; cdr3_aa: CASSMDRAFTEAFF
d_call: TRBD2; clone_size: NA; j_call: TRBJ2-6; v_call: TRBV28; cdr3_nt: TGTGCCAGCAGTTTAGCTAGCGGGGGTTCCGGGGCCAACGTCCTGACTTTC; cdr3_aa: CASSLASGGSGANVLTF
d_call: TRBD2; clone_size: NA; j_call: TRBJ2-5; v_call: TRBV10-3; cdr3_nt: TGTGCCGTTCGACCGGGACTAGGCGCGGAGACCCAGTACTTC; cdr3_aa: CAVRPGLGAETQYF
d_call: TRBD1; clone_size: once; j_call: TRBJ1-4; v_call: TRBV7-9; cdr3_nt: TGTGCCAGCAGCCCCGGGGGTGGGACAGCCAATGAAAAACTGTTTTTT; cdr3_aa: CASSPGGGTANEKLFF
d_call: NA; clone_size: NA; j_call: TRBJ1-2; v_call: TRBV19; cdr3_nt: TGTGCCAGTAGTATAGGTGGAGGCTATGGCTACACCTTC; cdr3_aa: CASSIGGGYGYTF
d_call: NA; clone_size: NA; j_call: TRBJ1-5; v_call: TRBV5-1; cdr3_nt: TGCGCCAGCAGCTTTGGGGACCTCAATCAGCCCCAGCATTTT; cdr3_aa: CASSFGDLNQPQHF
d_call: NA; clone_size: once; j_call: TRBJ2-7; v_call: TRBV7-9; cdr3_nt: TGTGCCAGCAGCTTTTCCATGGCGGGGCACTCCCTCTACGAGCAGTACTTC; cdr3_aa: CASSFSMAGHSLYEQYF
d_call: TRBD2; clone_size: NA; j_call: TRBJ2-7; v_call: TRBV5-8; cdr3_nt: TGTGCCAGCAGTGGCCCAGGGACTAACATATACGAGCAGTACTTC; cdr3_aa: CASSGPGTNIYEQYF
d_call: NA; clone_size: NA; j_call: TRBJ1-3; v_call: TRBV11-1; cdr3_nt: TGTGCCAGCAGCTTAGCCAACACGGCATTCTCTGGAAACACCATATATTTT; cdr3_aa: CASSLANTAFSGNTIYF
d_call: TRBD1; clone_size: NA; j_call: TRBJ2-2; v_call: TRBV5-8; cdr3_nt: TGTGCCAGCAGCTTGGTGGGGGACAGAAACACCGGGGAGCTGTTTTTT; cdr3_aa: CASSLVGDRNTGELFF
d_call: NA; clone_size: NA; j_call: TRBJ1-4; v_call: TRBV28; cdr3_nt: TGTGCCAGCAGTCTTGCAGGGATGGGCTATGAAAAACTGTTTTTT; cdr3_aa: CASSLAGMGYEKLFF
d_call: NA; clone_size: NA; j_call: TRBJ1-2; v_call: TRBV6-6; cdr3_nt: TGTGCCAGCAGCAACCCGGGGGGCTACACCTTC; cdr3_aa: CASSNPGGYTF
d_call: TRBD1; clone_size: NA; j_call: TRBJ2-7; v_call: TRBV9; cdr3_nt: TGTGCCAGCGGGCAGGGGGATCGGGCCTACGAGCAGTACTTC; cdr3_aa: CASGQGDRAYEQYF
d_call: TRBD1; clone_size: NA; j_call: TRBJ1-1; v_call: TRBV7-2; cdr3_nt: TGTGCCAGCAGCTTCGGACAGGATCGAACTGAAGCTTTCTTT; cdr3_aa: CASSFGQDRTEAFF
d_call: NA; clone_size: NA; j_call: TRBJ1-5; v_call: TRBV15; cdr3_nt: TGTGCCACCAGCAGAGATCCAGGGAACAATCAGCCCCAGCATTTT; cdr3_aa: CATSRDPGNNQPQHF
d_call: NA; clone_size: NA; j_call: TRBJ1-3; v_call: TRBV7-6; cdr3_nt: TGTGCCAGCAGCTTAGCCGTAGGCGGCTTAGGAGCTGGAAACACCATATATTTT; cdr3_aa: CASSLAVGGLGAGNTIYF
d_call: TRBD1; clone_size: NA; j_call: TRBJ1-2; v_call: TRBV5-1; cdr3_nt: TGCGCCAGCAGCATAGGGACAGGGAACTATGGCTACACCTTC; cdr3_aa: CASSIGTGNYGYTF
d_call: NA; clone_size: NA; j_call: TRBJ1-2; v_call: TRBV5-1; cdr3_nt: TGCGCCAGCAGAGGCCAATCCGGCCTTAATGGCTACACCTTC; cdr3_aa: CASRGQSGLNGYTF